This TCR beta chain stems from a study of blood T cell repertoires in COVID-19. About the study: COVID-19 samples, acute and convalescent, were from the United States, Italy and Spain.

Germline-derived CDR1 and CDR2 are ENHRY and SYGVKD. This CDR3 is built from 15 residues. The V and J ends lost 3 bases and 2 bases respectively, with 11 bases between them. Original processing notes: Reference gene primer amplification in the assay estimated nucleated cell counts. TCRdb keeps only in-frame clones here, not all; method: immunoSEQ multiplex PCR. The DNA gave D and trimming, while V, J and clone size come from that table. The table lists hundreds of thousands of clones, around 87% of them singletons, with roughly 1% in the top ten. The rearrangement uses TRBV10-3 and TRBJ2-1, with TRBD2 as a possible D gene (5 bases). The receptor comes from a man in his late teens or twenties who had recovered from COVID-19. Input material: PBMCs or T cells enriched from blood (not recorded which). CDR3 nucleotide sequence: TGTGCCATCAGTGATTGGAGCGGTACCTACAATGAGCAGTTCTTC. This sequence encodes CAISDWSGTYNEQFF.